One sample yielded the 11 T cell receptor beta chains listed below, sequenced in a study of kidney transplant recipient with SARS-CoV-2 infection. TCRdb used MiXCR to reprocess the reads, holding one entry per CDR3 protein. Of under 250,000 distinct CDR3 sequences listed, around 26% are singletons. The input for sequencing was a blood sample, taken at baseline and between days 110 and 120 from a kidney transplant recipient. These TCRs come from a male patient between 25 and 40 years old who had COVID-19 and was a kidney transplant recipient. Some T cells here may be from the graft donor.

This clonotype was counted at least ten times. The chain carries TRBV11-2 and TRBJ1-3; D unclear. Germline CDR1 and CDR2: SGHAT and FQNNGV. There are 15 residues in the CDR3. V lost 5 bases and J lost 3, with 14 bases in between. The CDR3 loop reads CASSPSGGFGNTIYF. Written as DNA, the CDR3 is TGTGCCAGCAGCCCGAGTGGAGGCTTTGGAAACACCATATATTTT.

This clonotype was found many times. The chain carries TRBV7-1 and TRBJ1-2; D gene unclear. TRBV7-1 is recorded as an ORF, its role being uncertain. V was pared by 5 bases and J by 4 bases, with 23 bases between. The CDR3 covers 17 residues. In nucleotides, the CDR3 is TGTGCCAGCAGCACCAGAAGTCACGAGGGAAAGACCTATGGCTACACCTTC. Its protein is CASSTRSHEGKTYGYTF.

This clonotype was seen many times. The rearrangement joins TRBV6-4 to TRBJ2-7, with 9 bases lining up with TRBD1. The V segment lost 3 bases and the J segment 7 bases; nucleotides outside the gene matches: 7. The CDR3 has 14 amino acids. The germline V gene has CDR1 MRHNA and CDR2 SNTAGT. In DNA, the CDR3 is TGTGCCAGCAGTGATCGGACAGGGGAGGGGGAGCAGTACTTC. Amino acids: CASSDRTGEGEQYF.

Concerning this clonotype itself: It may be a read error: a sequence one base away is much more abundant. V and J are TRBV12-2 and TRBJ1-2. TRBV12-2 is marked as a pseudogene. The CDR3 is made up of 17 amino acids. CDR3 in DNA: TGTGCAGGTCGCGCGAGAGAGACTCCACGAAAGACCTATGGCTACACCTTC. Its protein product is CAGRARETPRKTYGYTF.

This clonotype has more than one count but fewer than ten. CDR3 sequence (DNA): TGCGCCAGCAGTAGACGAGCAAGATCGCGAAAGACCTATGGCTACACCTTC. Amino acids: CASSRRARSRKTYGYTF. This sequence joins TRBV10-1 and TRBJ1-2, with unresolved D. Germline V gene lookup returns CDR1 WNHNN and CDR2 SYGVQD (reference sequence). The CDR3 is 17 amino acids. The V end lost 5 bases, the J end lost 4 bases, and 23 bases lay between the germline ends.

This clonotype was seen many times. The chain has TRBV12-3 or TRBV12-4 and TRBJ1-2; D gene uncertain. Trimming pared 5 bases from V and 4 bases from J, leaving 23 bases between. The CDR3 loop spans 17 amino acids. Here the CDR3 reads CASSAKATAGKTYGYTF. The DNA for the CDR3 is TGTGCCAGCAGTGCTAAGGCCACAGCAGGAAAGACCTATGGCTACACCTTC.

For this clonotype: A read error may be the cause here, since a much bigger clone is one base away. This sequence joins TRBV5-4 and TRBJ1-2; no clear D gene. Germline CDR1 is SGHNT and CDR2 is YYREEE (reference sequence). The CDR3 covers 16 residues. V shed 5 bases and J shed 4 bases, with 21 bases lying between them. The CDR3 reads CASRLHVPGKTYGYTF. The CDR3 nucleotides are TGTGCCAGCAGACTTCACGTACCAGGAAAGACCTATGGCTACACCTTC.

This clonotype was found a few times. J is TRBJ2-1 and V is TRBV7-9, with 7 bases matching TRBD1. Germline V gives CDR1 SEHNR, CDR2 FQNEAQ (reference sequence). The CDR3 runs 16 residues. J was trimmed by 5 bases and V by 8 bases; bases with no gene match: 15. DNA of the CDR3: TGTGCCAGCGGAGGACCACGAGGGGGCGAGGACAATGAGCAGTTCTTC. As protein: CASGGPRGGEDNEQFF.

This clonotype was found many times. The rearrangement joins TRBV16 to TRBJ1-2, with D hard to call. Per the germline V gene, CDR1 is KGHSY and CDR2 is FQNENV. The ends were cut back, 5 bases at V and 4 bases at J, with 23 bases in the middle. This CDR3 has 17 residues. Here the CDR3 DNA reads TGTGCCAGCAGCGGCAACAAGGTCGTTAGAAAGACCTATGGCTACACCTTC. Protein sequence: CASSGNKVVRKTYGYTF.

This clonotype came up a few times. Just one base apart from a much larger clone, this may be a read error. The J gene is TRBJ1-2, the V gene TRBV7-8; D gene unclear. CDR1 is SGHVS, CDR2 FQNEAQ, per germline. V lost 3 bases and J 4 bases, leaving 21 bases between the germline ends. This CDR3 is built from 17 residues. CDR3 DNA: TGTGCCAGCAGCTTGTCAAAGTTTACCCGAAGGACCTATGGCTACACCTTC. As protein: CASSLSKFTRRTYGYTF. The full variable domain, with the rest looked up from reference TRBV7-8 and TRBJ1-2, is GAGVSQSPRYKVAKRGQDVALRCDPISGHVSLFWYQQALGQGPEFLTYFQNEAQLDKSGLPSDRFFAERPEGSVSTLKIQRTQQEDSAVYLCASSLSKFTRRTYGYTFGSGTRLTVV.

About this clonotype: A much more abundant neighbour one base away suggests this may be a read error. The chain uses TRBV7-9 and TRBJ1-2; D ambiguous. The CDR3 is 14 residues long. The V gene's germline CDR1 is SEHNR and CDR2 FQNEAQ (reference sequence). In DNA form, the CDR3 reads TGTGCCAACAGCTTGGACGGGCTCATCTATGGCTACACCTTC. This gives the protein CANSLDGLIYGYTF.